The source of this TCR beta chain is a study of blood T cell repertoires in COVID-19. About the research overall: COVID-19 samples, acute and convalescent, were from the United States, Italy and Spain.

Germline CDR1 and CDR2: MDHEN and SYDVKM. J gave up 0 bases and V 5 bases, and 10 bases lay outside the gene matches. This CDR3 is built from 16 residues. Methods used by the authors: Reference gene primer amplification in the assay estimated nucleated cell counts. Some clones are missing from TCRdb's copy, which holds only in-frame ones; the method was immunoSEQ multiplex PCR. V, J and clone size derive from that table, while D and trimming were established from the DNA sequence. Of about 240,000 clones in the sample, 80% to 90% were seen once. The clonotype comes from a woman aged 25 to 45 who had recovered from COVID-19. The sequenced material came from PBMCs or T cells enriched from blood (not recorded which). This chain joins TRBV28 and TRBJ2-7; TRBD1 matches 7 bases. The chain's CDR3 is CASSEIQGSRSYEQYF. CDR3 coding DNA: TGTGCCAGCAGTGAGATACAGGGGAGCCGCTCCTACGAGCAGTACTTC.